Shown below are 26 T cell receptor beta chains from a single sample sequenced in a study of OX40 agonist ivuxolimab in advanced cancers. Profiling relied on immunoSEQ multiplex PCR, and the TCRdb table lists in-frame clones only, not all of them. The sample lists around 70,000 clones; 75% to 90% were seen once. This specimen was CD4+ or CD8+ T cells sorted from blood, taken in a trial of the OX40 agonist ivuxolimab. Receptor source: an adult with an advanced solid tumor such as melanoma, head and neck, liver or kidney cancer.

The gene calls are TRBV5-4 and TRBJ1-3, with unresolved D. Trimming pared 7 bases from V and 0 bases from J, leaving 8 bases between. The CDR3 is 13 amino acids. Germline CDR1 SGHNT, CDR2 YYREEE (reference sequence). The CDR3 nucleotides are TGTGCCAGCTCGGTCGCCTCTGGAAACACCATATATTTT. It yields the protein CASSVASGNTIYF.

CDR3 DNA sequence: TGCGCCAGCAGCCGGGGAGGAGGGAGTGATGGCTACACCTTC. It yields the protein CASSRGGGSDGYTF. The chain employs TRBV5-1 and TRBJ1-2; unclear D gene. The V end lost 4 bases, the J end lost 6 bases, and 16 bases lay between the germline ends. The CDR3 runs 14 residues. Germline-derived CDR1 and CDR2 are SGHRS and YFSETQ.

The chain couples TRBV28 to TRBJ1-2, with 11 positions matching TRBD1. CDR3 length equals 18 residues. The germline V gene encodes CDR1 MDHEN and CDR2 SYDVKM. J lost 8 bases, V lost 6 bases, and 20 bases had no gene match. CDR3 bases: TGTGCCAGCAGACCTCCAGGGACAGGGGGACTGATTTCTATCGGCTACACCTTC. Translating gives CASRPPGTGGLISIGYTF.

This chain uses TRBV4-3 with TRBJ2-5, with D tentatively TRBD2 (5 bases). The CDR3 is 15 amino acids. The germline CDR1 and CDR2 sequences are LGHNA and YSLEER. Trimming pared 0 bases from V and 7 bases from J, leaving 15 bases between. CDR3 DNA sequence: TGCGCCAGCAGCCAAGATAGCGCGGGTATAGGGACCCAGTACTTC. Amino acids: CASSQDSAGIGTQYF.

This clone was seen only a few times. The gene calls are TRBV29-1 and TRBJ1-5; perhaps TRBD1 as D (6 bases). The V gene's germline CDR1 is SQVTM and CDR2 ANQGSEA. V lost 2 bases to trimming and J lost 5 bases, with 10 bases between them. The CDR3 is 13 residues long. CDR3 coding DNA: TGCAGCGTTGAAATAGGGGGATATCAGCCCCAGCATTTT. As protein: CSVEIGGYQPQHF. The variable domain in full, with the rest retrieved from reference TRBV29-1 and TRBJ1-5, is SAVISQKPSRDICQRGTSLTIQCQVDSQVTMMFWYRQQPGQSLTLIATANQGSEATYESGFVIDKFPISRPNLTFSTLTVSNMSPEDSSIYLCSVEIGGYQPQHFGDGTRLSIL.

The V gene is TRBV18, the J gene TRBJ2-7, with 9 positions matching TRBD1. The J segment lost 4 bases and the V segment lost 3 bases, leaving 4 bases of the junction unmatched. Germline CDR1 is KGHSH and CDR2 is LQKENI. This CDR3 has 14 amino acids. CDR3 loop: CASSPGQGIYEQYF. The DNA of the CDR3 is TGTGCCAGCTCACCCGGACAGGGGATTTACGAGCAGTACTTC.

The chain employs TRBV6-6 and TRBJ2-7; D not resolved. Looked up from germline, CDR1 is MNHNY and CDR2 is SVGAGI (reference sequence). Trimming removed 4 bases from V and 0 bases from J, with 10 bases in between. The CDR3 has 14 residues. CDR3 sequence reads: CASSWTGVSYEQYF. CDR3 nucleotides: TGTGCCAGCAGTTGGACGGGCGTCTCCTACGAGCAGTACTTC.

The table lists this clone with a count of one. The chain has TRBV7-8 and TRBJ1-4, with D unclear. CDR1 is SGHVS, CDR2 FQNEAQ, per germline. The V and J ends lost 5 bases and 3 bases respectively, with 4 bases between them. This CDR3 has 12 residues. The CDR3 DNA follows: TGTGCCAGCAGCCGGGCTAATGAAAAACTGTTTTTT. Translation gives CASSRANEKLFF.

This chain joins TRBV2 and TRBJ1-4; 8 nucleotides line up with TRBD1. Trimming removed 6 bases from V and 7 bases from J; junction bases left unmatched: 10. Germline V gene sequence: CDR1 SNHLY, CDR2 FYNNEI. The CDR3 covers 15 residues. CDR3 in amino acids: CASSPLGQGGEKLFF. CDR3 DNA: TGTGCCAGCAGCCCCCTTGGACAGGGTGGTGAAAAACTGTTTTTT.

This sequence joins TRBV7-3 and TRBJ2-1, with TRBD2 matching 11 bases. The CDR3 covers 16 residues. Per the germline V gene, CDR1 is SGHTA and CDR2 is FQGTGA. The V segment lost 6 bases and the J segment 9 bases; nucleotides outside the gene matches: 13. The CDR3 reads CASSPLAGDGGSEQFF. CDR3 nucleotide sequence: TGTGCCAGCAGTCCACTAGCGGGAGATGGAGGCAGTGAGCAGTTCTTC.

The chain is built from TRBV6-6 and TRBJ1-4, with D unresolved. The V end lost 2 bases, the J end lost 1 base, and 5 bases lay between the germline ends. The CDR3 loop spans 14 amino acids. Germline CDR1 and CDR2: MNHNY and SVGAGI (reference sequence). The DNA of the CDR3 is TGTGCCAGCAGTTACAGGGAAACTAATGAAAAACTGTTTTTT. Translation gives CASSYRETNEKLFF.

V and J are TRBV19 and TRBJ2-6; D possibly corresponds to TRBD1 (5 bases). From germline, CDR1 is LNHDA and CDR2 SQIVND (reference sequence). This CDR3 has 17 residues. With 6 bases removed from V and 0 bases from J, the gap between germline ends came to 15 bases. CDR3 nucleotides: TGTGCCAGTAGCGATGACAGACGAGGCTCTGGGGCCAACGTCCTGACTTTC. Protein product: CASSDDRRGSGANVLTF.

The gene calls are TRBV7-2 and TRBJ2-6; no clear D. The CDR3 length is 13 residues. V shed 5 bases and J shed 5 bases, with 7 bases lying between them. Germline V gene lookup returns CDR1 SGHTA and CDR2 FQGNSA. The CDR3 nucleotides are TGTGCCAGCAGCCCGGCCTGGGCCAACGTCCTGACTTTC. Protein sequence: CASSPAWANVLTF.

This chain joins TRBV18 and TRBJ1-1, with 10 bases lining up with TRBD1. The ends lost 4 bases at V and 3 bases at J; junction bases unmatched: 2. CDR1 KGHSH and CDR2 LQKENI come from the germline V gene. This CDR3 has 14 amino acids. The CDR3 DNA reads TGTGCCAGCTCACTGGACAGGGGGTACACTGAAGCTTTCTTT. It specifies CASSLDRGYTEAFF. The full variable domain, completed using reference TRBV18 and TRBJ1-1, is NAGVMQNPRHLVRRRGQEARLRCSPMKGHSHVYWYRQLPEEGLKFMVYLQKENIIDESGMPKERFSAEFPKEGPSILRIQQVVRGDSAAYFCASSLDRGYTEAFFGQGTRLTVV.

This chain uses TRBV28 with TRBJ1-1, with D possibly TRBD1 on 6 matching bases. Trimming cost V 7 bases and J 0 bases, with 15 bases left between them. From germline, CDR1 is MDHEN and CDR2 SYDVKM. The CDR3 sequence is 15 residues long. The DNA for the CDR3 is TGTGCCAGCACCGCCCCCGGACAGATGAACACTGAAGCTTTCTTT. This translates into CASTAPGQMNTEAFF.

J is TRBJ2-7 and V is TRBV19; 7 bases are a match to TRBD2. The CDR3 covers 14 residues. V shed 3 bases and J 7 bases; nucleotides not matched to a gene: 9. In germline, CDR1 is LNHDA, CDR2 SQIVND (reference sequence). Written as DNA, the CDR3 is TGTGCCAGTAGTATCAACCAGGCGGGGGTTGAGCAGTACTTC. It translates to CASSINQAGVEQYF.

The V call is TRBV18, the J call TRBJ2-2; TRBD2 matches at 9 bases. Germline CDR1 is KGHSH and CDR2 is LQKENI. V dropped 3 bases and J dropped 2; count of bases not matched to a gene: 4. There are 16 residues in the CDR3. CDR3 residues: CASSPLTSGNTGELFF. The CDR3 nucleotides read TGTGCCAGCTCACCCTTGACTAGCGGAAACACCGGGGAGCTGTTTTTT.

This chain uses TRBV4-1 with TRBJ2-3; tentative D call: TRBD2 (6 bases). The CDR3 is 13 amino acids. Per germline, CDR1 MGHRA and CDR2 YSYEKL. V was trimmed by 4 bases and J by 1 base, leaving 6 bases between them. The DNA for the CDR3 is TGCGCCAGCAGCCGGGGGGGCACAGATACGCAGTATTTT. Translating gives CASSRGGTDTQYF.

The V gene is TRBV2, the J gene TRBJ2-1; 13 bases are a match to TRBD2. V gave up 6 bases and J gave up 6 bases; unmatched junction bases: 8. Germline V CDR1 and CDR2: SNHLY, FYNNEI. The CDR3 extends over 16 amino acids. CDR3 sequence (DNA): TGTGCCAGCAGCGATATAGGGACTAGCGGGGCCAATGAGCAGTTCTTC. Amino acid sequence: CASSDIGTSGANEQFF.

CDR3 protein: CASSLEGHQPQYF. The CDR3 DNA sequence: TGTGCCAGCAGCTTAGAAGGGCATCAGCCCCAGTATTTT. The chain joins TRBV7-2 to TRBJ1-5; the D is unclear. The last part of the DNA fits TRBJ2-3 better; the J call may be wrong. Germline-derived CDR1 and CDR2 are SGHTA and FQGNSA. This CDR3 comprises 13 residues.

The chain uses TRBV28 and TRBJ2-7, with D perhaps TRBD1 or TRBD2 (5 bases each). The CDR3 is 13 amino acids. Per germline, CDR1 MDHEN and CDR2 SYDVKM. Trimming stripped 7 bases from V and 2 bases from J, with 12 bases between. CDR3 region: CASKPGSTYEQYF. CDR3 in DNA: TGTGCCAGCAAACCAGGGAGTACCTACGAGCAGTACTTC.

The chain links TRBV28 to TRBJ2-3, with 11 bases lining up with TRBD1. Trimming removed 6 bases from V and 3 bases from J; junction bases left unmatched: 5. The germline V gene has CDR1 MDHEN and CDR2 SYDVKM. The CDR3 is made up of 15 amino acids. The CDR3 protein is CASRLDRGLTDTQYF. The CDR3 nucleotides are TGTGCCAGCAGGTTGGACAGGGGGCTAACAGATACGCAGTATTTT.

This chain uses TRBV27 with TRBJ2-6; D gene uncertain. V lost 7 bases, J lost 2 bases, and 6 bases lay in between. Germline CDR1 and CDR2: MNHEY and SMNVEV (reference sequence). This CDR3 spans 13 amino acids. CDR3 sequence reads: CASKFTGANVLTF. The DNA for the CDR3 is TGTGCCAGCAAATTCACTGGGGCCAACGTCCTGACTTTC.

V and J are TRBV28 and TRBJ1-1; 7 positions match TRBD1. V shed 4 bases, J shed 7 bases, and the junction held 9 bases outside the gene matches. CDR1 is MDHEN and CDR2 is SYDVKM in the germline V gene. The CDR3 has 14 amino acids. The CDR3 here is CASSYRGGKIEAFF. The DNA for the CDR3 is TGTGCCAGCAGTTACAGGGGTGGGAAAATTGAAGCTTTCTTT. Filled out from reference TRBV28 and TRBJ1-1, the complete variable domain reads DVKVTQSSRYLVKRTGEKVFLECVQDMDHENMFWYRQDPGLGLRLIYFSYDVKMKEKGDIPEGYSVSREKKERFSLILESASTNQTSMYLCASSYRGGKIEAFFGQGTRLTVV.

This chain joins TRBV6-5 and TRBJ2-1, with D perhaps TRBD2 (6 bases). The V gene lost 6 bases and the J gene lost 0 bases, with 12 bases spanning the gap. This CDR3 has 15 residues. Germline V gene sequence: CDR1 MNHEY, CDR2 SVGAGI. The CDR3 nucleotides read TGTGCCAGCAGGACTCCGGGACTCTCCTACAATGAGCAGTTCTTC. Residues: CASRTPGLSYNEQFF.

J is TRBJ1-5 and V is TRBV19; D is unclear. CDR3 size: 14 residues. V shed 5 bases and J shed 4 bases, with 12 bases lying between them. The germline V gene encodes CDR1 LNHDA and CDR2 SQIVND (reference sequence). The CDR3 is CASSYPEANQPQHF. In DNA form, the CDR3 reads TGTGCCAGTAGTTATCCAGAGGCAAATCAGCCCCAGCATTTT.